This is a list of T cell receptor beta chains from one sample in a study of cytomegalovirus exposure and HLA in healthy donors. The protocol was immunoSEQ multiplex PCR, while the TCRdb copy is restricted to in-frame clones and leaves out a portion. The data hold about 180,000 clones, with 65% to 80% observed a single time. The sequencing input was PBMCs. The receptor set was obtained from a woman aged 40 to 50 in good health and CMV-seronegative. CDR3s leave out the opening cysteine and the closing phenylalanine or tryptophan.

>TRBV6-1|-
ASSDGGSYEQY
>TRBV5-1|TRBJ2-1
ASSPKQNSGNSYNEQF
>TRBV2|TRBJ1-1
ASLYTGNTEAF
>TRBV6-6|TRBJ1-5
ASSRDRINQPQH
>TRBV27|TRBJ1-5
ASSPLGNQPQH
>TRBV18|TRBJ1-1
ASSPGTGAEAF
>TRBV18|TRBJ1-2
ASSPGQGAGNYGYT
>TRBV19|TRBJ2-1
ASSITGTGGGGEQF
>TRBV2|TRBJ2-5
ASSEGAGWQETQY
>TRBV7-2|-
ASSFQGHEQY
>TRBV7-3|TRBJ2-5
ASNTQETQY
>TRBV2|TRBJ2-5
ASSGARGGFGKTQY
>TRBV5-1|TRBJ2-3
ASSMGLIGADTQY
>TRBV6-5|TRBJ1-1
ASSLPGGTEAF
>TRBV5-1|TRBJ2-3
ASSLDRGIGTDTQY
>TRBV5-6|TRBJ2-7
ASRSDRDYEQY
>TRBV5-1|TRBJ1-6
ASSVQGSSYNSPLH
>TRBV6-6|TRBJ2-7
ASSDNYEQY
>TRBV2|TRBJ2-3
ASSTGDHRTDTQY
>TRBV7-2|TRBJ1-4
ASSSTTRSYEKLF
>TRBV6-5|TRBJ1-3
ASRTGISGNTIY
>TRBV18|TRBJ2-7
ASSPGLDSWYSYEQY
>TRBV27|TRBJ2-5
ASSPRTSGGARETQY
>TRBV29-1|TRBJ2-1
SVDVLAGGVPEQF
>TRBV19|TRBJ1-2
ASSIGDIYGYT
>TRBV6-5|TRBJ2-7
ASSYPGGEQY